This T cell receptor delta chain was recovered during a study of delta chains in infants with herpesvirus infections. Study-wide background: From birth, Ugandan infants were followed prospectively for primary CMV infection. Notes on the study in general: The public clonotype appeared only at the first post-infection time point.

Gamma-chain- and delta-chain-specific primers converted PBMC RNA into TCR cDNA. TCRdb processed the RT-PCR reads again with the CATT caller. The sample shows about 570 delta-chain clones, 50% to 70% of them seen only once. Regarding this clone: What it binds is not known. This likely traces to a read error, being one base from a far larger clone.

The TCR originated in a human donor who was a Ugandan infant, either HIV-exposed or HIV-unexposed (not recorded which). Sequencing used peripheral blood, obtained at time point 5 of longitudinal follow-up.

Here the CDR3 DNA reads TGTGCTCTTGGGGAAGGCACCAGCTGGGGGATATGTAGGCCGTACACCGATAAACTCATCTTT. Its protein product is CALGEGTSWGICRPYTDKLIF. J is TRDJ1 and V is TRDV1; 10 bases match TRDD3. The CDR3 is 21 residues long. The ends lost 2 bases at V and 0 bases at J; junction bases unmatched: 18. Germline lookup yields CDR1 TSWWSYY and CDR2 QGS.